A few counts support the clone carrying this T cell receptor (beta chain). Its specificity is unknown. Autoimmune disease history or systemic immunosuppression led to patients being barred. This specimen comes from a study of OX40 agonist ivuxolimab in advanced cancers. Study in general: Two cutaneous melanoma patients and one hepatocellular carcinoma patient, three in all, had partial responses. Findings and caveats of the study: In the expanded peripheral T cells, antigen specificity was never determined.

The V and J ends lost 4 bases and 3 bases respectively, with 16 bases between them. The CDR3 has 16 amino acids. Germline CDR1 and CDR2: SGHVS and FNYEAQ. Libraries were prepared by immunoSEQ multiplex PCR; TCRdb keeps only in-frame clonotypes and omits some of them. In the table there are roughly 63,000 clones, 89% of which are singletons. This clonotype originated in an adult with an advanced solid tumor such as melanoma, head and neck, liver or kidney cancer. The rearrangement links TRBV7-6 to TRBJ2-1; D may be TRBD2 (6 bases). The sequences come from CD4+ or CD8+ T cells sorted from blood, collected in a trial of the OX40 agonist ivuxolimab. The CDR3, as DNA: TGTGCCAGCAGCTCTACGGGACTGGGGGGCTACAATGAGCAGTTCTTC. Translated, it gives CASSSTGLGGYNEQFF.